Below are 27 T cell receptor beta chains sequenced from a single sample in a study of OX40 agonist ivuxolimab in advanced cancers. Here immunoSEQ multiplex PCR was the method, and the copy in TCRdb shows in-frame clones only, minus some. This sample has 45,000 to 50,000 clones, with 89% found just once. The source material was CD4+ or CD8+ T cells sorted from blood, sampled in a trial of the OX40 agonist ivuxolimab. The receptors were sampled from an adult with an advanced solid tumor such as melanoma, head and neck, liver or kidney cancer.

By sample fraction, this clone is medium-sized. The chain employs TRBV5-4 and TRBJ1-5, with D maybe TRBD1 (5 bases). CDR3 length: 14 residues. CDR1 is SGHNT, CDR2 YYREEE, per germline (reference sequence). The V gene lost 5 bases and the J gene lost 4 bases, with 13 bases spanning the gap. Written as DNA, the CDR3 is TGTGCCAGCAGTTTCTACGGGGGAAATCAGCCCCAGCATTTT. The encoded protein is CASSFYGGNQPQHF.

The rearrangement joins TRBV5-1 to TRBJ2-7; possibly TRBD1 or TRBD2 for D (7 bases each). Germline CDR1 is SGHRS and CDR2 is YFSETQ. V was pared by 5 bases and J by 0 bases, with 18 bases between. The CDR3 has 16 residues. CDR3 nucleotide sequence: TGCGCCAGCAGAGGGGAGGGAGGGGGCCTCTCCTACGAGCAGTACTTC. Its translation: CASRGEGGGLSYEQYF.

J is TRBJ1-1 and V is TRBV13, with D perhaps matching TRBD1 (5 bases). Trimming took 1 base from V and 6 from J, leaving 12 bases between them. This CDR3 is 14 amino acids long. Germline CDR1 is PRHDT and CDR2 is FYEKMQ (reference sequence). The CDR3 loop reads CASSLARETAEAFF. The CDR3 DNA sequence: TGTGCCAGCAGCTTAGCCAGGGAAACAGCTGAAGCTTTCTTT.

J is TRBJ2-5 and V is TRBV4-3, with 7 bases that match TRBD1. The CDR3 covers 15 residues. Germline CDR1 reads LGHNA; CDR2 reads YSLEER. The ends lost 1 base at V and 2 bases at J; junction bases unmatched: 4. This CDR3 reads CASSQGTGVQETQYF. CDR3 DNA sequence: TGCGCCAGCAGCCAAGGAACAGGGGTACAAGAGACCCAGTACTTC.

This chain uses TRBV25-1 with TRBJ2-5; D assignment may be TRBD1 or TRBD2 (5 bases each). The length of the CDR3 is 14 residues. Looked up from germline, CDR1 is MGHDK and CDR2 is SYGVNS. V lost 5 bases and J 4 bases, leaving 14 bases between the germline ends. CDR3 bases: TGTGCCAGCAGTCTGAAGGGGAGTATAGAGACCCAGTACTTC. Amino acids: CASSLKGSIETQYF.

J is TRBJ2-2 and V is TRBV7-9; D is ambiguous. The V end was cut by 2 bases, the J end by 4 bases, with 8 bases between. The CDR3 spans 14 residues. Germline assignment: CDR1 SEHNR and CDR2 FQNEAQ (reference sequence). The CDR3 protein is CASSLTEPTGELFF. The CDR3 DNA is TGTGCCAGCAGCTTAACAGAGCCCACCGGGGAGCTGTTTTTT.

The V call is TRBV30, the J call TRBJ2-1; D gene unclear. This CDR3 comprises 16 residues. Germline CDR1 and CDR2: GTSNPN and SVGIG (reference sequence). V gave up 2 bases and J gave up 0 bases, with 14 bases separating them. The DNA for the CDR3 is TGTGCCTGGAGTTATCCCGACTGGGCCTCCTACAATGAGCAGTTCTTC. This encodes CAWSYPDWASYNEQFF.

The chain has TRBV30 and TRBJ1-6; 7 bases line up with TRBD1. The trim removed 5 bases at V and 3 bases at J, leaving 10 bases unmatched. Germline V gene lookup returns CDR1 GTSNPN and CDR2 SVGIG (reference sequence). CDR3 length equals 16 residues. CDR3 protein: CAWAIRDSFYNSPLHF. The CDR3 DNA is TGTGCCTGGGCGATCCGGGACAGTTTCTATAATTCACCCCTCCACTTT.

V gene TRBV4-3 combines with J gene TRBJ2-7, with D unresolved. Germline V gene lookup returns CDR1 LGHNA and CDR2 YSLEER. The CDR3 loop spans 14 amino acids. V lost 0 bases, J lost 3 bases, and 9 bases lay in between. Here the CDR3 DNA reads TGCGCCAGCAGCCAAGATTCAGGCGGCTACGAGCAGTACTTC. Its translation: CASSQDSGGYEQYF.

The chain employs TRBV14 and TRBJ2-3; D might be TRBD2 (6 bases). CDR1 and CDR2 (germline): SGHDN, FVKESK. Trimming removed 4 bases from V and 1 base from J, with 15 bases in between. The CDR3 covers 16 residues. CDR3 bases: TGTGCCAGCAGCCCGAGGAGGGGAAGGGGCACAGATACGCAGTATTTT. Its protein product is CASSPRRGRGTDTQYF.

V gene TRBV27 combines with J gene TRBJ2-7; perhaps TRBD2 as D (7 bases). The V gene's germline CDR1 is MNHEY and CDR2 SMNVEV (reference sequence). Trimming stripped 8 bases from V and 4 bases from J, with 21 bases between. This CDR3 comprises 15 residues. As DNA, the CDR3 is TGTGCCAGCTGTCTTGTGGGGGGGCGGGATTACGAGCAGTACTTC. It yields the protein CASCLVGGRDYEQYF.

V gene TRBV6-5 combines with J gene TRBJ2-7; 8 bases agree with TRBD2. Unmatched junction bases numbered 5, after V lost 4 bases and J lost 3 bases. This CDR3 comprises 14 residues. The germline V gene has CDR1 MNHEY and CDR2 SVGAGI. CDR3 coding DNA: TGTGCCAGCAGTTCGACTAGCGTAGTCTACGAGCAGTACTTC. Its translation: CASSSTSVVYEQYF.

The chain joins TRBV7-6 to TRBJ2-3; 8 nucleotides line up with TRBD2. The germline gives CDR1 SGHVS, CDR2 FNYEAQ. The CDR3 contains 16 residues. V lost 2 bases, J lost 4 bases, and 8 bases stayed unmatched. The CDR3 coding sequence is TGTGCCAGCAGCTTACGTAGCGGGACCTTCCCAGATACGCAGTATTTT. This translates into CASSLRSGTFPDTQYF.

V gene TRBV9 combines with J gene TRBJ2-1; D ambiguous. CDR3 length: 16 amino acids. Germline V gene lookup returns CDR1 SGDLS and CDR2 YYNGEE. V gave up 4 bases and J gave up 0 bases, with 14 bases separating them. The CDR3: CASSPPPFLSYNEQFF. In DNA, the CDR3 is TGTGCCAGCAGCCCCCCCCCGTTCCTCTCCTACAATGAGCAGTTCTTC.

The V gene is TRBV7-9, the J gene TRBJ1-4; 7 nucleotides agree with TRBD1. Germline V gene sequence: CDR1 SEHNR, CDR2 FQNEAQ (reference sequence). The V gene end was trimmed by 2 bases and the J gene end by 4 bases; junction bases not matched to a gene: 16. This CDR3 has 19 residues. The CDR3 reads CASSLYAGGGLTINEKLFF. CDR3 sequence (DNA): TGTGCCAGCAGCTTATATGCAGGAGGGGGCCTCACTATTAATGAAAAACTGTTTTTT.

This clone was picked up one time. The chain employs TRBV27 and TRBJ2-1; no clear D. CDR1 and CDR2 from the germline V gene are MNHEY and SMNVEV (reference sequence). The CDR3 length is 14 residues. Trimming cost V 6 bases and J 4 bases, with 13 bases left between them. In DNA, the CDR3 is TGTGCCAGCAGCCCACTCAGCAGGTACAATGAGCAGTTCTTC. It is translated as CASSPLSRYNEQFF.

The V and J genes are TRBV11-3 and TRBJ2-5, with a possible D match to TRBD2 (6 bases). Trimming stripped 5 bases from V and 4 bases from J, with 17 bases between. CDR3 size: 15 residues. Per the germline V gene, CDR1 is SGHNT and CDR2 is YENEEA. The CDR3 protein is CASSQYPGDGETQYF. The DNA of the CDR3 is TGTGCCAGCAGCCAATACCCGGGGGATGGAGAGACCCAGTACTTC.

CDR3 residues: CASSLALAGGPWETQYF. CDR3 DNA sequence: TGTGCCAGCAGCTTAGCACTAGCGGGAGGGCCGTGGGAGACCCAGTACTTC. J is TRBJ2-5 and V is TRBV7-2; 13 bases match TRBD2. The CDR3 has 17 amino acids. J gave up 5 bases and V 0 bases, and 6 bases lay outside the gene matches. CDR1 and CDR2 from the germline V gene are SGHTA and FQGNSA.

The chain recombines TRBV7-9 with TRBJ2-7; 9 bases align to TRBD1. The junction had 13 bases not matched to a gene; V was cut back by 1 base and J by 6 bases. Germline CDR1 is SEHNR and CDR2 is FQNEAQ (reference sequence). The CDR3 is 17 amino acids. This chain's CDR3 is CASSLVGLGQGRREQYF. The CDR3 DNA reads TGTGCCAGCAGCTTAGTGGGTTTAGGACAGGGGCGGCGCGAGCAGTACTTC.

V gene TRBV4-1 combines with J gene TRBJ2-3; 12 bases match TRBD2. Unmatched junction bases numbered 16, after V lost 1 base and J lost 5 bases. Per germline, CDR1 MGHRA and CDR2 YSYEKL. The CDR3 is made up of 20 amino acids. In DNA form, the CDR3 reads TGCGCCAGCAGCCAAGGAGGGCTAGCGGGGGGGCCGGATTTCGTAGATACGCAGTATTTT. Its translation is CASSQGGLAGGPDFVDTQYF.

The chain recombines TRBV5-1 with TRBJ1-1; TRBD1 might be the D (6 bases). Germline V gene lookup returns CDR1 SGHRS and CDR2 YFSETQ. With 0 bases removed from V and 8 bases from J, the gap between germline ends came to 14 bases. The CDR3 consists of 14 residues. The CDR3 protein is CASSLGAGALEAFF. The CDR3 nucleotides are TGCGCCAGCAGCTTGGGGGCAGGGGCCTTAGAAGCTTTCTTT.

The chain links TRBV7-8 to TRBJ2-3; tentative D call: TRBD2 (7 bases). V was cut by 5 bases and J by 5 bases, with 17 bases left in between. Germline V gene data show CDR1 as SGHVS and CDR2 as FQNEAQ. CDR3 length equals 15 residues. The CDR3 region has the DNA TGTGCCAGCAGCCCAGAAAGGGGGGGTAGAGATACGCAGTATTTT. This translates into CASSPERGGRDTQYF.

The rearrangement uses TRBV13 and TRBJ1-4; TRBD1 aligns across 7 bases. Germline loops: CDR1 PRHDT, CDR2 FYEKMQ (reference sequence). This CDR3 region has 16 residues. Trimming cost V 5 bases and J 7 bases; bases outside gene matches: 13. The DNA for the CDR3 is TGTGCCAGCAGCCCAGCCGGTCAGGGGGTTGTTGAAAAACTGTTTTTT. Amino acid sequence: CASSPAGQGVVEKLFF.

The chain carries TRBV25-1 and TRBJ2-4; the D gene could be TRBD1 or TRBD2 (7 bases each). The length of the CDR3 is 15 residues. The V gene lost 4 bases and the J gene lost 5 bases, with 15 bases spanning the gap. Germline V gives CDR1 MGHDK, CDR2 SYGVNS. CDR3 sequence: CASSGGRGGQNIQYF. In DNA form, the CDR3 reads TGTGCCAGCAGTGGGGGCAGGGGGGGGCAAAACATTCAGTACTTC.

The CDR3 DNA reads as TGCGCCAGCAGCCAAGTCTTGTCGGTAGGACAGAACTACGAGCAGTACTTC. Translated, it gives CASSQVLSVGQNYEQYF. The chain combines TRBV4-1 with TRBJ2-7; the D gene is possibly TRBD1 (6 bases). The germline gives CDR1 MGHRA, CDR2 YSYEKL. V shed 1 base and J shed 3 bases, with 19 bases lying between them. This CDR3 comprises 17 residues.

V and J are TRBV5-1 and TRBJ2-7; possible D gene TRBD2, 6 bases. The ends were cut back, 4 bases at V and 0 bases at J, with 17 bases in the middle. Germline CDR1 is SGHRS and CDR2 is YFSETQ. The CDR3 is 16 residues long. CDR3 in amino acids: CASSRRGLAISYEQYF. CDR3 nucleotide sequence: TGCGCCAGCAGCCGGCGGGGCCTAGCCATCTCCTACGAGCAGTACTTC.

CDR3 in amino acids: CAWSSGGATEAFF. In DNA form, the CDR3 reads TGTGCCTGGAGTTCAGGGGGGGCCACTGAAGCTTTCTTT. The rearrangement joins TRBV30 to TRBJ1-1; 7 positions match TRBD1. Germline V gene data show CDR1 as GTSNPN and CDR2 as SVGIG (reference sequence). The length of the CDR3 is 13 residues. V lost 2 bases, J lost 4 bases, and 4 bases stayed unmatched.